This entry lists 5 T cell receptor beta chains sequenced from one sample in a study of cytomegalovirus exposure and HLA in healthy donors. Vbeta (60) and Jbeta (13) primers were used in the PCR. This table comes from immunoSEQ multiplex PCR, and its TCRdb copy is limited to in-frame clones, with some not included. This sample carries about 70,000 clones, over 75% of them seen once, and the ten largest clones take 9% to 13%. Material: PBMCs. The receptors were sampled from a woman aged 30 to 39 in good health and CMV-seropositive.

This clone has just a few counts. This sequence joins TRBV2 and TRBJ2-3; 7 bases line up with TRBD1. Germline V gives CDR1 SNHLY, CDR2 FYNNEI. V lost 4 bases and J lost 5; bases outside the gene matches: 9. The CDR3 totals 15 residues. CDR3 sequence: CASSGQGGTRDTQYF. Written as DNA, the CDR3 is TGTGCCAGCAGTGGACAGGGTGGGACCCGAGATACGCAGTATTTT.

V and J are TRBV2 and TRBJ2-7, with TRBD1 matching over 10 bases. V gave up 5 bases and J gave up 2 bases; unmatched junction bases: 3. Germline V lookup: CDR1 SNHLY, CDR2 FYNNEI. The CDR3 sequence is 14 residues long. The CDR3 nucleotides read TGTGCCAGCAGTAAGACAGGGGGCACCTACGAGCAGTACTTC. It encodes CASSKTGGTYEQYF.

V is TRBV25-1 and J is TRBJ1-2; D ambiguous. The CDR3 runs to 14 residues. V lost 4 bases to trimming and J lost 4 bases, with 13 bases between them. Per germline, CDR1 MGHDK and CDR2 SYGVNS. The CDR3 loop is CASSARARGYGYTF. The CDR3 bases are TGTGCCAGCAGTGCGAGGGCCCGGGGCTATGGCTACACCTTC.

V and J are TRBV30 and TRBJ1-1, with D hard to call. This CDR3 region has 16 residues. Germline V gene sequence: CDR1 GTSNPN, CDR2 SVGIG (reference sequence). V gave up 2 bases and J gave up 0 bases, with 16 bases separating them. The CDR3: CAWSTHSVGVNTEAFF. As DNA, the CDR3 is TGTGCCTGGAGTACCCATTCGGTCGGGGTGAACACTGAAGCTTTCTTT.

This chain joins TRBV7-2 and TRBJ1-1, with 9 bases fitting TRBD1. The length of the CDR3 is 12 residues. V lost 3 bases and J lost 11; bases outside the gene matches: 4. Germline CDR1 SGHTA, CDR2 FQGNSA. The CDR3 region has the DNA TGTGCCAGCAGCTTTTCACAGGGGGCTGCTTTCTTT. As protein: CASSFSQGAAFF.